This T cell receptor beta chain derives from a study of cytomegalovirus exposure and HLA in healthy donors. Study-wide results and limits: TCR beta V- and J-gene trimming, according to a later analysis, was linked to a missense DCLRE1C variant.

Concerning this clone: Its specificity is unknown.

Amplification used 60 Vbeta primers and 13 Jbeta primers. The protocol was immunoSEQ multiplex PCR, while the TCRdb copy is restricted to in-frame clones and leaves out a portion. The sample includes around 76,000 clones, 70% of them seen just once. The receptor's source is a woman between 45 and 60 years old in good health and CMV-seropositive. Specimen: PBMCs.

This CDR3 reads CASSVGLAGGPTPYEQYF. CDR3 DNA: TGTGCCAGCAGTGTCGGACTAGCAGGGGGTCCAACACCCTACGAGCAGTACTTC. The rearrangement uses TRBV6-1 and TRBJ2-7; TRBD2 might be the D (8 bases). V was cut by 4 bases and J by 2 bases, with 24 bases left in between. CDR1 and CDR2 from the germline V gene are MNHNS and SASEGT. This CDR3 has 18 amino acids.